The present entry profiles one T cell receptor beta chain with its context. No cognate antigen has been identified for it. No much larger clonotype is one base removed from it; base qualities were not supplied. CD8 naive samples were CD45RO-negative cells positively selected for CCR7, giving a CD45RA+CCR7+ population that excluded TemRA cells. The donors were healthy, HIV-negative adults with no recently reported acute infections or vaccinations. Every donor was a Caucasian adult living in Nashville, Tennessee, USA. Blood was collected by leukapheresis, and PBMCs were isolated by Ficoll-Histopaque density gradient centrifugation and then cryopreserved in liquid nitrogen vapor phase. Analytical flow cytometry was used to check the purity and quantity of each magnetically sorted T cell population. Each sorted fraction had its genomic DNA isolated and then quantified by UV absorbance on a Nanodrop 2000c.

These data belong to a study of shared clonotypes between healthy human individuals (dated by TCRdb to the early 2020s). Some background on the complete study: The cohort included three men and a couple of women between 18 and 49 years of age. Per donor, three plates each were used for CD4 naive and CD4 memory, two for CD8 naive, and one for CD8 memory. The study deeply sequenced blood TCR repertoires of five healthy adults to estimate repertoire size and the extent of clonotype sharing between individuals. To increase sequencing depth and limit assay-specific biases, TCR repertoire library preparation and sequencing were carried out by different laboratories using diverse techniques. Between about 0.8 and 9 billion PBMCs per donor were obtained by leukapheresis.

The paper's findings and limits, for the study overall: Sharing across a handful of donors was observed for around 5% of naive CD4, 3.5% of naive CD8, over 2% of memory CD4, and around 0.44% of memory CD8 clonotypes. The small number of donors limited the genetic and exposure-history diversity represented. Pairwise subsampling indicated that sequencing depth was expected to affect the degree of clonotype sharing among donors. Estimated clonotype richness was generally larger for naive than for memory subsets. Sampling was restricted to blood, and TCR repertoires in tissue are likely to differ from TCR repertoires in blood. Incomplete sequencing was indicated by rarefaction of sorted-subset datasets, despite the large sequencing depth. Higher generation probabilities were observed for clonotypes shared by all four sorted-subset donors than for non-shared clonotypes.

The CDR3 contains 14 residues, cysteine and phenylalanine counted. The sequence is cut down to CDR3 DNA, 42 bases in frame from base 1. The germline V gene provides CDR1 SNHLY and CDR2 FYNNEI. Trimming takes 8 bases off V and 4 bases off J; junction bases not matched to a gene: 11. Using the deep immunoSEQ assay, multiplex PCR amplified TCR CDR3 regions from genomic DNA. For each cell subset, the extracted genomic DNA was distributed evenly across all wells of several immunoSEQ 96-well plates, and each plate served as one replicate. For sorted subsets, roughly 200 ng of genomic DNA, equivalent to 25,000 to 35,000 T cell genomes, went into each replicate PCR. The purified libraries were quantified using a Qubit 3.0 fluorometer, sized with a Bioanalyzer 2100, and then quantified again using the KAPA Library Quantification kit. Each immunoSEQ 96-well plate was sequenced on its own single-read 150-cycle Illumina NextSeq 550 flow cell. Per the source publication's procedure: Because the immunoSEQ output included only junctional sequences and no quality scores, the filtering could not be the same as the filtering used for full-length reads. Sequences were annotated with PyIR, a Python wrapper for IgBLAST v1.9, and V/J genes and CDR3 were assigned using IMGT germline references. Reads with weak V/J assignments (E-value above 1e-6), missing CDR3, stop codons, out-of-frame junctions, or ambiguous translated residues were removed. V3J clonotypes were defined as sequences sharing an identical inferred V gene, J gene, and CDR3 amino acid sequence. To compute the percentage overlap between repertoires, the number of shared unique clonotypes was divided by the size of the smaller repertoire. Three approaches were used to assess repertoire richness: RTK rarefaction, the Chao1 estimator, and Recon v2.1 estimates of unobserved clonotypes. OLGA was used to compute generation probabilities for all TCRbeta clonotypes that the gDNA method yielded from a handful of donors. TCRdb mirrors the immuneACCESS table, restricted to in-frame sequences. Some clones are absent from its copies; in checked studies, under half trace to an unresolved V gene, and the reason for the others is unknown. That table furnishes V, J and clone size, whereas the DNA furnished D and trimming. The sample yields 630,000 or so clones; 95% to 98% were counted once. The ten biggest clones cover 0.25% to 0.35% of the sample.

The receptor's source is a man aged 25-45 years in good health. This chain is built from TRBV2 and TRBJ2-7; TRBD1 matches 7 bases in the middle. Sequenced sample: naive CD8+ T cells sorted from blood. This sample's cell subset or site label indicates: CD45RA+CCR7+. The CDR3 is CASGRQGEVYEQYF. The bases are TGTGCCAGCGGGAGACAGGGAGAGGTATACGAGCAGTACTTC.